This T cell receptor (beta chain) derives from a study of cytomegalovirus exposure and HLA in healthy donors. About the research overall: Out of 300 to 500 genotyped donors, roughly 80% belonged to the Caucasian-associated ancestry cluster. Study results and limitations: According to an earlier analysis, most TCR beta V segments yielded productive rearrangements about 90% or about 30% of the time. A later analysis reportedly found fewer N-insertions in an Asian-associated ancestry cluster than the roughly 700-donor mean. In a later analysis, a missense DCLRE1C variant was linked to TCR beta V- and J-gene trimming.

About this clone: Its antigen is undetermined.

The CDR3 covers 15 residues. Germline trimming cut 6 bases from V and 4 bases from J; bases unmatched to any gene: 5. CDR1 LNHDA and CDR2 SQIVND come from the germline V gene (reference sequence). Both 60 Vbeta primers and 13 Jbeta primers went into the PCR. TCRdb's table, derived via immunoSEQ multiplex PCR, lists solely in-frame clones and lacks some. The table includes 150,000 to 200,000 clones, about three quarters detected once. The receptor's source is a woman in her forties in good health and CMV-seropositive. The sequenced material came from PBMCs. V gene TRBV19 combines with J gene TRBJ2-3, with 12 bases identical to TRBD2. The CDR3 DNA sequence: TGTGCCAGTAGCCCGACTAGCGGGGGATCAGATACGCAGTATTTT. As protein: CASSPTSGGSDTQYF. Based on the CDR3 plus reference TRBV19 and TRBJ2-3, the full variable domain is DGGITQSPKYLFRKEGQNVTLSCEQNLNHDAMYWYRQDPGQGLRLIYYSQIVNDFQKGDIAEGYSVSREKKESFPLTVTSAQKNPTAFYLCASSPTSGGSDTQYFGPGTRLTVL.